This T cell receptor beta chain was captured in a study of cytomegalovirus exposure and HLA in healthy donors. Some clones are missing from TCRdb's copy, which holds only in-frame ones; the method was immunoSEQ multiplex PCR. The sample consists of under 75,000 clones, around 97% of them appearing once. This clone was detected a few times. V gave up 5 bases and J gave up 4 bases; unmatched junction bases: 10. The CDR3 runs 16 residues. Looked up from germline, CDR1 is SEHNR and CDR2 is FQNEAQ (reference sequence). The rearrangement uses TRBV7-9 and TRBJ2-7, with TRBD1 matching over 11 bases. The receptor was isolated from a woman under 30 in good health and CMV-seropositive. What was sequenced was PBMCs. The CDR3 loop reads CASSHTPGQGVYEQYF. The DNA for the CDR3 is TGTGCCAGCAGCCATACCCCGGGACAGGGGGTTTACGAGCAGTACTTC.